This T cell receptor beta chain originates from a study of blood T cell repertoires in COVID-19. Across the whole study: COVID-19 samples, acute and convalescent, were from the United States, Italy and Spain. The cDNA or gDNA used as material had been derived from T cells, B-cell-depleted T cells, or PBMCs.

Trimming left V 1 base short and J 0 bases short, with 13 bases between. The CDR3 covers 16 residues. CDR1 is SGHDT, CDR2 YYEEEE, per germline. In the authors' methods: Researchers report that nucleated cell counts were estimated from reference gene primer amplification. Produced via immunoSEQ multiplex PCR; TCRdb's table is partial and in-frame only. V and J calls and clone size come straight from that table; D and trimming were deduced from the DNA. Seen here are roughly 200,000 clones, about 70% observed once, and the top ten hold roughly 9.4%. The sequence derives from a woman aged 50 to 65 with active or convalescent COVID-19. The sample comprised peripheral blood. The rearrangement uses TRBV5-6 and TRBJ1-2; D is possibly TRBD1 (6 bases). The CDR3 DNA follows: TGTGCCAGCAGCTTGACAGGGAGGGTAGCTAACTATGGCTACACCTTC. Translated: CASSLTGRVANYGYTF.